The clone carrying this TCR beta chain was found a few times. Its antigen is not known. There were at least 6 micrograms of total RNA extracted from every sample. Trimming pared 0 bases from V and 8 bases from J, leaving 12 bases between. Germline lookup yields CDR1 SGHRS and CDR2 YFSETQ. The CDR3 is 14 residues long. This sample is part of a study of blood T cells in healthy people across ages. Broader study findings: Comparison with aged donors showed that long-lived donors had more naive CD4+ cells and higher diversity.

Primers used in a second PCR of about 6 to 11 cycles were a sample-barcoded 5' primer and a J-beta primer mix. Each TCR beta cDNA got a 12-nucleotide random molecular identifier. TCRdb used MiXCR to reprocess the 5' RACE reads, holding one entry per CDR3 protein. Among around 820,000 distinct CDR3 sequences listed, more than 20% were seen once. A further study also used this sample, focusing on T cells of mothers and their children. That report notes: Sample barcodes and 2-4 random nucleotides were added by the M1S primer of the second PCR.

This sequence originates from a boy between 10 and 17 years old in good health. The rearrangement uses TRBV5-1 and TRBJ2-1; D may correspond to TRBD1 or TRBD2 (5 bases each). Input material: blood. The CDR3 DNA sequence: TGCGCCAGCAGCTTGGGGAGAGGGACCGATGAGCAGTTCTTC. It specifies CASSLGRGTDEQFF. Combining the CDR3 with reference TRBV5-1 and TRBJ2-1 gives the whole variable domain KAGVTQTPRYLIKTRGQQVTLSCSPISGHRSVSWYQQTPGQGLQFLFEYFSETQRNKGNFPGRFSGRQFSNSRSEMNVSTLELGDSALYLCASSLGRGTDEQFFGPGTRLTVL.